This TCR beta chain was sequenced in a study of blood T cell repertoires in COVID-19. About the research overall: The origin of the acute and convalescent COVID-19 samples was the United States, Italy and Spain. In each case, the material was cDNA or gDNA derived from T cells, B-cell-depleted T cells, or PBMCs.

Authors' data handling: It was from reference gene primer amplification that nucleated cell counts were estimated. TCRdb's copy holds only in-frame clones and misses some; the assay was immunoSEQ multiplex PCR. V and J calls plus clone size are reproduced from that table; the DNA served to infer D and trimming. The sample lists about 81,000 clones; 86% were seen once. CDR3 length equals 16 residues. Per germline, CDR1 LGHDT and CDR2 YNNKEL (reference sequence). Unmatched junction bases numbered 7, after V lost 4 bases and J lost 4 bases. This TCR was sampled from a human donor in a cohort sampled during active COVID-19. The chain carries TRBV3-1 (or the pseudogene TRBV3-2) and TRBJ2-2; TRBD1 matches 9 bases. Sequenced material: peripheral blood. CDR3 nucleotide sequence: TGTGCCAGCAGCCTGGGACAGGGCCGTGGCACCGGGGAGCTGTTTTTT. Protein sequence: CASSLGQGRGTGELFF.